These T cell receptor beta chains were read from a single sample in a study of shared clonotypes between healthy human individuals. TCRdb keeps only in-frame clones here, not all; method: immunoSEQ multiplex PCR. The table has hundreds of thousands of clones, around 67% seen once. Sequencing was done on a sample of memory CD4+ T cells sorted from blood. The source of these receptors is a man aged 25 to 40 in good health. CDR3s include the opening cysteine and the closing phenylalanine or tryptophan. A D gene is named only where the DNA matches it firmly. Clone size is given for some rows only: seen once, a few or many times, or a class if the clone is expanded.

v_call,j_call,d_call,clone_size,cdr3_nt,cdr3_aa
TRBV2,TRBJ2-5,TRBD1,NA,TGTGCCAGCAGTGGTCAGGGGGCAGGGATCGAGACCCAGTACTTC,CASSGQGAGIETQYF
TRBV7-8,TRBJ2-1,TRBD2,few,TGTGCCAGCAGGGGAGGGTCCGCTGAGCAGTTCTTC,CASRGGSAEQFF
TRBV18,TRBJ2-7,NA,NA,TGTGCCAGCTCACTCCGGGGCAACTCCTACGAGCAGTACTTC,CASSLRGNSYEQYF
TRBV2,TRBJ2-6,NA,NA,TGTGCCAGCAGTGAAGCGCTTCCGGGCGCTGGGGCCAACGTCCTGACTTTC,CASSEALPGAGANVLTF
TRBV4-2,TRBJ2-5,NA,once,TGTGCCAGCAGCCAAGACTCGATTCTCGAGACCCAGTACTTC,CASSQDSILETQYF
TRBV7-8,TRBJ2-7,NA,NA,TGTGCCAGCAGCTTAGGTGGCAGCCTCTGGGAGCAGTACTTC,CASSLGGSLWEQYF
TRBV6-5,TRBJ1-5,NA,NA,TGTGCCAGCAGTTACCGCGCGAGTCAGCCCCAGCATTTT,CASSYRASQPQHF
TRBV11-2,TRBJ2-4,NA,NA,TGTGCCAGCAGCCGTCCCCGAGTCGGGAACATTCAGTACTTC,CASSRPRVGNIQYF
TRBV6-1,TRBJ2-7,TRBD1,NA,TGTGCCAGCATATGGACAGGGCGAACGTACGAGCAGTACTTC,CASIWTGRTYEQYF
TRBV29-1,TRBJ2-2,NA,NA,TGCAGCGCGTCCCGGGACGCGGGGGAGCTGTTTTTT,CSASRDAGELFF